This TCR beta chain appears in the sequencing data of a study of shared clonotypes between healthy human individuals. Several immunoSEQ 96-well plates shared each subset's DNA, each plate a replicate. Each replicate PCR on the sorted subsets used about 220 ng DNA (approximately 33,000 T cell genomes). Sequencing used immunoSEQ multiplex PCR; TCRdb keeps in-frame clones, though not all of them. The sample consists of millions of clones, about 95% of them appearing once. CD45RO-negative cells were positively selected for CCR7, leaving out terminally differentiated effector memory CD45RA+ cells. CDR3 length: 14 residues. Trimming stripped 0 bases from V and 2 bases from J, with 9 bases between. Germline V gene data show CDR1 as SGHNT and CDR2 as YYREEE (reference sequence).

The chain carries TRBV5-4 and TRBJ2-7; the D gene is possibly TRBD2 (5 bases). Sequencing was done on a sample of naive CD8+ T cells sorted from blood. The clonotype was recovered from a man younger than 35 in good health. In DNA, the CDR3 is TGTGCCAGCAGCTTGGGGACTGTAACCTACGAGCAGTACTTC. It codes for CASSLGTVTYEQYF.